Listed below are T cell receptor beta chains from one sample, sequenced in a study of CD8 T cells in Susac syndrome. From the immunoSEQ multiplex PCR reads, TCRdb called clonotypes with MiXCR, one entry per CDR3 protein. This table holds 70,000 to 95,000 distinct CDR3 sequences, about 94% found once. Sequenced: CD8+ T cells from PBMCs. The source is a human donor with Susac syndrome. Both conserved end residues are trimmed from each CDR3.

V: TRBV7-7
J: TRBJ2-2
CDR3: ASSLDLSGGTNTGELF

V: TRBV20-1
J: TRBJ1-2
CDR3: SAREWEVSDRYGYT

V: TRBV30
J: TRBJ2-1
CDR3: ACDQGPSSYNEQF

V: TRBV4-3
J: TRBJ2-7
CDR3: ASSFVGDLSSEQY

V: TRBV28
J: TRBJ2-5
CDR3: ATTADEETQY

V: TRBV4-3
J: TRBJ1-2
CDR3: ASSQGPSGNYGYT

V: TRBV7-6
J: TRBJ1-4
CDR3: ASSLEGRSNEKLF

V: TRBV12-3/TRBV12-4
J: TRBJ1-5
CDR3: ASSPQSSNQPQH

V: TRBV5-4
J: TRBJ1-2
CDR3: ASSHEAAYGYT

V: TRBV4-2
J: TRBJ1-5
CDR3: ASTDRVGQPQH

V: TRBV30
J: TRBJ2-7
CDR3: AWSVLSGGYEQY

V: TRBV24-1
J: TRBJ2-1
CDR3: ATSDLGENEQF

V: TRBV2
J: TRBJ2-7
CDR3: ASSPAAYEQY

V: TRBV11-2
J: TRBJ2-1
CDR3: ASSSLSAKGNEQF

V: TRBV30
J: TRBJ2-1
CDR3: AWSGSGRGNEQF

V: TRBV3-1
J: TRBJ1-2
CDR3: ASSQRVLEGYT

V: TRBV9
J: TRBJ1-5
CDR3: ASSNGNQPQH

V: TRBV24-1
J: TRBJ1-5
CDR3: ATSDPSGGGQPQH

V: TRBV12-3/TRBV12-4
J: TRBJ2-7
CDR3: ASSSNRERVEQY

V: TRBV29-1
J: TRBJ2-1
CDR3: SVASNNEQF

V: TRBV27
J: TRBJ2-1
CDR3: ASSLSEAANEQF

V: TRBV5-6
J: TRBJ2-5
CDR3: ASSLALLAGQETQY

V: TRBV5-6
J: TRBJ1-5
CDR3: ASSGSLSNQPQH

V: TRBV20-1
J: TRBJ2-4
CDR3: SARDLETSGGGRNIQY

V: TRBV2
J: TRBJ1-5
CDR3: ASSEKGTGADNQPQH

V: TRBV27
J: TRBJ2-7
CDR3: ASRSGDAYEQY